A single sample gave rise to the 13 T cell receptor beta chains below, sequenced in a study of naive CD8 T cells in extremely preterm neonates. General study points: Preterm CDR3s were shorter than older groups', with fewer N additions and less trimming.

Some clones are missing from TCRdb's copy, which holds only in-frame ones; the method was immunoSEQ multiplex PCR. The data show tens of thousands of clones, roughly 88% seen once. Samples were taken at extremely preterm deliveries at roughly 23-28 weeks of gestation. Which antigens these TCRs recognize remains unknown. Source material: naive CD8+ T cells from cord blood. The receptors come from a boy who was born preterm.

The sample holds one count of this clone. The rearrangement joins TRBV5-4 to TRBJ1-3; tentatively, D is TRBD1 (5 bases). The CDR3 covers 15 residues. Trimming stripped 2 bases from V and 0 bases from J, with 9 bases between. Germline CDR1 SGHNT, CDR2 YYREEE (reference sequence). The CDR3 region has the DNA TGTGCCAGCAGCTTTGGGGCCCTCTCTGGAAACACCATATATTTT. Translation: CASSFGALSGNTIYF. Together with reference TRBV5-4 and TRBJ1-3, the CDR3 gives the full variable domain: ETGVTQSPTHLIKTRGQQVTLRCSSQSGHNTVSWYQQALGQGPQFIFQYYREEENGRGNFPPRFSGLQFPNYSSELNVNALELDDSALYLCASSFGALSGNTIYFGEGSWLTVV.

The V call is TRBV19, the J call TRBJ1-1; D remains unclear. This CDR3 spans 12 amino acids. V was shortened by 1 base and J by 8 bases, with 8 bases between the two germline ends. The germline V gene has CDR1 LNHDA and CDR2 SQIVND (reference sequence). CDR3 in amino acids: CASSIGETEAFF. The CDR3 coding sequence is TGTGCCAGTAGTATAGGGGAGACAGAAGCTTTCTTT.

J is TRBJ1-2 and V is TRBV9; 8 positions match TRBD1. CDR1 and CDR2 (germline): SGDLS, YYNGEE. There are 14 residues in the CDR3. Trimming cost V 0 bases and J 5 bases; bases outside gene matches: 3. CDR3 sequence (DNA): TGTGCCAGCAGCGTAGCAGGGGGCGTTTATGGCTACACCTTC. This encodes CASSVAGGVYGYTF.

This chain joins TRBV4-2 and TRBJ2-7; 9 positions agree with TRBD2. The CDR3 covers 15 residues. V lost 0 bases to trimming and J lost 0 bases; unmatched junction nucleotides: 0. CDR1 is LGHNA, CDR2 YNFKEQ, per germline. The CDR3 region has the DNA TGTGCCAGCAGCCAAGAGCGGGGGGGCTCCTACGAGCAGTACTTC. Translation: CASSQERGGSYEQYF.

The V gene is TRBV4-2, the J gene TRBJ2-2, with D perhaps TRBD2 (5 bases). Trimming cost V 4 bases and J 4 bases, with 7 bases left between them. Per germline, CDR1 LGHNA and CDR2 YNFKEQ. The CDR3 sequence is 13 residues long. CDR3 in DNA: TGTGCCAGCAGCCCCACTAGCACCGGGGAGCTGTTTTTT. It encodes CASSPTSTGELFF.

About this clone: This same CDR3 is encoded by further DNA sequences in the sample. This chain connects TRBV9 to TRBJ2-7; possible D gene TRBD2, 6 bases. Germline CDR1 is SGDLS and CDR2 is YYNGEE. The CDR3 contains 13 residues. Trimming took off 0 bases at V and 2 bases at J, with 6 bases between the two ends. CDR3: CASSVGTTYEQYF. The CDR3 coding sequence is TGTGCCAGCAGCGTAGGGACTACCTACGAGCAGTACTTC.

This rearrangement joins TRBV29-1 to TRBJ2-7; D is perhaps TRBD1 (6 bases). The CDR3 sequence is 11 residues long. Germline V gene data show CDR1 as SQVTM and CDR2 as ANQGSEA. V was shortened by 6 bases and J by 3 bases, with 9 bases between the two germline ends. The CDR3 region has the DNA TGCAGCGTGAGCAGGGGCTACGAGCAGTACTTC. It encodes CSVSRGYEQYF.

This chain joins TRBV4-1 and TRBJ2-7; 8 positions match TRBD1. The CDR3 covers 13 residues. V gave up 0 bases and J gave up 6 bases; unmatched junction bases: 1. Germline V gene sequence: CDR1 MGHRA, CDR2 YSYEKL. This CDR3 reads CASSQDRGREQYF. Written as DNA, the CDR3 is TGCGCCAGCAGCCAAGACAGGGGGCGCGAGCAGTACTTC.

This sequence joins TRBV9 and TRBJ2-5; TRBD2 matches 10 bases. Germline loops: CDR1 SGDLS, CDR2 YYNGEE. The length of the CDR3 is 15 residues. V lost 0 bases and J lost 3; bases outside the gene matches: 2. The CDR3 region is CASSVATSGEETQYF. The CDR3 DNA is TGTGCCAGCAGCGTAGCTACTAGCGGGGAAGAGACCCAGTACTTC.

CDR3 nucleotide sequence: TGTGCCAGCAGTTTATCGGGCACCGGGGAGCTGTTTTTT. Its protein product is CASSLSGTGELFF. V is TRBV27 and J is TRBJ2-2; D remains ambiguous. Germline V gives CDR1 MNHEY, CDR2 SMNVEV (reference sequence). The CDR3 spans 13 residues. Trimming shortened V by 0 bases and J by 4 bases, and 3 bases separated the two germline ends.

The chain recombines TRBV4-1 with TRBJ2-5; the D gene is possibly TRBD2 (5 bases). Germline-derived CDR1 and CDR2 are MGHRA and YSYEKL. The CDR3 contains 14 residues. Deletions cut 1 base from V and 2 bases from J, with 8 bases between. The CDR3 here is CASSQAGSQETQYF. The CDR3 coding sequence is TGCGCCAGCAGCCAAGCGGGGTCTCAAGAGACCCAGTACTTC.

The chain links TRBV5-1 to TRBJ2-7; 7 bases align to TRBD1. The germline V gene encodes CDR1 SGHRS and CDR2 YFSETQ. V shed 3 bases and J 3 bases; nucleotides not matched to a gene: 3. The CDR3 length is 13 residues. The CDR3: CASSWTGYYEQYF. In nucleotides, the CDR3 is TGCGCCAGCAGCTGGACAGGCTACTACGAGCAGTACTTC. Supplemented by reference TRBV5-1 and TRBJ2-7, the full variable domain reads KAGVTQTPRYLIKTRGQQVTLSCSPISGHRSVSWYQQTPGQGLQFLFEYFSETQRNKGNFPGRFSGRQFSNSRSEMNVSTLELGDSALYLCASSWTGYYEQYFGPGTRLTVT.

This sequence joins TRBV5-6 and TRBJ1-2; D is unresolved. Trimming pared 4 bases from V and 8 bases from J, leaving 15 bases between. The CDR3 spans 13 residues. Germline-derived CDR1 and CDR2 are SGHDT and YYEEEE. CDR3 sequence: CASSPWPPLGYTF. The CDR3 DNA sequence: TGTGCCAGCAGCCCCTGGCCGCCCTTGGGCTACACCTTC.